This T cell receptor (beta chain) stems from a study of T cells in localized non-small cell lung cancer. Some clones are missing from TCRdb's copy, which holds only in-frame ones; the method was immunoSEQ multiplex PCR. The sample contains nearly 15,000 clones, approximately 85% of which appear only once. The CDR3 consists of 13 residues. V was clipped by 4 bases and J by 8 bases, with 17 bases between them. The germline CDR1 and CDR2 sequences are SQVTM and ANQGSEA. Source: peripheral blood, taken before any cancer treatment. The genes are TRBV29-1 and TRBJ1-2, with D perhaps TRBD1 (5 bases). This receptor was obtained from a woman aged 40-70 years with stage I lung adenocarcinoma. The CDR3 loop reads CSVATLGTQGYTF. The CDR3 DNA follows: TGCAGCGTTGCCACCTTGGGGACGCAAGGCTACACCTTC.